The rows below give T cell receptor beta chains drawn from one sample of a study of blood T cell repertoires in COVID-19. The table came from immunoSEQ multiplex PCR; TCRdb's copy has only in-frame clones and leaves some out. The data hold some 76,000 clones, with approximately 87% observed a single time. Sequencing was performed on peripheral blood. Receptors were obtained from a man older than 75 in a cohort sampled during active COVID-19. Both conserved end residues are part of each CDR3. Each record gives: D gene, V gene, clone size, J gene, CDR3 protein, CDR3 DNA. A D gene is named only where the DNA matches it firmly. The size entry is marked missing in some rows and otherwise reads once, few, many or a size class.

>NA|TRBV4-2|NA|TRBJ1-6
CASSQGQGGYSNSPLHF
TGTGCCAGCAGCCAAGGCCAGGGAGGCTATTCGAATTCACCCCTCCACTTT
>NA|TRBV5-1|once|TRBJ2-7
CASSARGTASYEQYF
TGCGCCAGCAGCGCTCGGGGGACAGCCTCCTACGAGCAGTACTTC
>NA|TRBV20-1|NA|TRBJ2-1
CSASRLASYNEQFF
TGCAGTGCTAGTAGGCTAGCTTCCTACAATGAGCAGTTCTTC
>NA|TRBV7-9|few|TRBJ2-7
CASSFRGYWSF
TGTGCCAGCAGCTTTAGGGGCTACTGGTCCTTC
>TRBD1|TRBV27|NA|TRBJ1-4
CASRTGGKVEKLFF
TGTGCCAGCAGAACAGGGGGCAAGGTCGAAAAACTGTTTTTT
>TRBD2|TRBV10-3|NA|TRBJ2-3
CAIMPSGSTDTQYF
TGTGCCATCATGCCTAGCGGAAGCACAGATACGCAGTATTTT
>TRBD2|TRBV7-2|NA|TRBJ2-2
CASSLDVSGGSGTGELFF
TGTGCCAGCAGCTTAGATGTTAGCGGGGGGTCGGGAACCGGGGAGCTGTTTTTT
>TRBD1|TRBV28|NA|TRBJ2-2
CASSLRDRGAGELFF
TGTGCCAGCAGTTTACGAGACAGGGGCGCCGGGGAGCTGTTTTTT
>NA|TRBV3-1/TRBV3-2|NA|TRBJ2-7
CASSHEPYEQYF
TGTGCCAGCAGCCACGAGCCCTACGAGCAGTACTTC
>NA|TRBV5-1|NA|TRBJ2-1
CASSPTDWYNEQFF
TGCGCCAGCAGCCCAACGGACTGGTACAATGAGCAGTTCTTC
>TRBD1|TRBV3-1/TRBV3-2|NA|TRBJ1-1
CASSQVGQGAEAFF
TGTGCCAGCAGCCAAGTGGGACAGGGGGCTGAAGCTTTCTTT
>NA|TRBV18|NA|TRBJ2-5
CASSPPSSETQYF
TGTGCCAGCTCACCACCGAGTTCAGAGACCCAGTACTTC
>NA|TRBV7-9|NA|TRBJ2-2
CAQTGRNTGELFF
TGTGCCCAGACGGGGAGAAACACCGGGGAGCTGTTTTTT
>NA|TRBV12-3/TRBV12-4|NA|TRBJ2-2
CASRQGYTGELFF
TGTGCCAGCAGGCAGGGGTACACCGGGGAGCTGTTTTTT
>NA|TRBV6-1|NA|TRBJ1-1
CASSDLRTMNTEAFF
TGTGCCAGCAGTGACCTCAGGACAATGAACACTGAAGCTTTCTTT
>TRBD1|TRBV15|NA|TRBJ1-4
CATSREQGPEKLFF
TGTGCCACCAGCAGAGAACAGGGGCCAGAAAAACTGTTTTTT
>TRBD1|TRBV4-2|NA|TRBJ2-1
CASSPHRTGDSYNEQFF
TGTGCCAGCAGCCCGCACCGGACAGGGGATTCCTACAATGAGCAGTTCTTC
>TRBD2|TRBV7-2|once|TRBJ2-3
CASSRERGATDTQYF
TGTGCCAGCAGCCGTGAGCGGGGAGCTACAGATACGCAGTATTTT
>NA|TRBV5-1|NA|TRBJ2-6
CASSLLAGRRSGANVLTF
TGCGCCAGCAGCTTGTTGGCAGGGCGAAGATCTGGGGCCAACGTCCTGACTTTC
>NA|TRBV18|NA|TRBJ1-3
CASSPSVYSGNTIYF
TGTGCCAGCTCACCATCAGTTTACTCTGGAAACACCATATATTTT
>TRBD1|TRBV27|NA|TRBJ1-3
CASSWDSSGNTIYF
TGTGCCAGCAGTTGGGACAGCTCTGGAAACACCATATATTTT
>NA|TRBV6-2/TRBV6-3|NA|TRBJ1-2
CASSYTAALGYTF
TGTGCCAGCAGTTACACAGCGGCCCTTGGCTACACCTTC
>TRBD1|TRBV5-1|NA|TRBJ2-5
CASSPLGTGKETQYF
TGCGCCAGCAGCCCCTTGGGGACAGGGAAAGAGACCCAGTACTTC
>NA|TRBV3-1/TRBV3-2|NA|TRBJ2-2
CASSQSRAGELFF
TGTGCCAGCAGCCAATCCCGGGCCGGGGAGCTGTTTTTT
>NA|TRBV6-5|NA|TRBJ1-3
CASSPDRYSGNTIYF
TGTGCCAGCAGTCCAGACAGGTACTCTGGAAACACCATATATTTT
>NA|TRBV6-6|once|TRBJ1-2
CASQTGPNYGYTF
TGTGCCAGCCAGACAGGACCTAACTATGGCTACACCTTC
>NA|TRBV6-5|NA|TRBJ1-1
CASSSGLLGGTEAFF
TGTGCCAGCAGCTCCGGCCTGCTGGGGGGGACTGAAGCTTTCTTT
>NA|TRBV3-1/TRBV3-2|NA|TRBJ1-4
CASSPYSTNEKLFF
TGTGCCAGCAGCCCCTACTCAACTAATGAAAAACTGTTTTTT
>NA|TRBV28|NA|TRBJ1-3
CASSAVDSFSGNTIYF
TGTGCCAGCAGTGCGGTGGACAGTTTCTCTGGAAACACCATATATTTT
>TRBD1|TRBV4-1|NA|TRBJ1-3
CASSQPGTGAGNTIYF
TGCGCCAGCAGCCAGCCCGGGACAGGGGCTGGAAACACCATATATTTT
>NA|TRBV2|NA|TRBJ2-3
CASRSEGAYTDTQYF
TGTGCCAGCAGGTCGGAGGGGGCCTACACAGATACGCAGTATTTT
>TRBD1|TRBV7-3|few|TRBJ1-2
CASSLTGGARGYTF
TGTGCCAGCAGCTTAACAGGGGGCGCACGTGGCTACACCTTC
>TRBD1|TRBV3-1/TRBV3-2|once|TRBJ1-1
CASSTGGMTEAFF
TGTGCCAGCAGTACAGGGGGTATGACTGAAGCTTTCTTT
>NA|TRBV6-5|NA|TRBJ2-3
CASSYGVTRRDTQYF
TGTGCCAGCAGTTACGGGGTGACTAGAAGAGATACGCAGTATTTT
>NA|TRBV5-1|NA|TRBJ1-5
CASSLAGGSQPQHF
TGCGCCAGCAGCTTGGCTGGGGGCTCTCAGCCCCAGCATTTT
>NA|TRBV21-1|NA|TRBJ1-2
CASSRQGPANYGYTF
TGTGCCAGCAGCCGACAGGGGCCAGCTAACTATGGCTACACCTTC
>NA|TRBV4-1|few|TRBJ1-1
CASSQFGRRGEFTEAFF
TGCGCCAGCAGCCAGTTTGGCCGGCGGGGGGAGTTCACTGAAGCTTTCTTT
>TRBD1|TRBV11-2|NA|TRBJ1-1
CASSLTGYTEAFF
TGTGCCAGCAGCTTGACAGGGTACACTGAAGCTTTCTTT
>NA|TRBV5-5|NA|TRBJ2-3
CASSGGGNSDTQYF
TGTGCCAGCAGCGGAGGAGGGAATTCGGATACGCAGTATTTT